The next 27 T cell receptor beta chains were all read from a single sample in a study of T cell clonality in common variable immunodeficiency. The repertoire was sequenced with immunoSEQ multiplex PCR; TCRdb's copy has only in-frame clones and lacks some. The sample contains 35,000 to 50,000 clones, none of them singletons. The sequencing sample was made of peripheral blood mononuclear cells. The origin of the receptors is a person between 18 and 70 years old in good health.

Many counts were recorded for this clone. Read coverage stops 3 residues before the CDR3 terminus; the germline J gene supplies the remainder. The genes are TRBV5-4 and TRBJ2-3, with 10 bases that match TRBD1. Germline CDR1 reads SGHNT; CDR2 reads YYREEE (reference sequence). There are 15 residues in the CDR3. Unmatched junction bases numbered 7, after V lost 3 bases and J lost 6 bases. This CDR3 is CASSYDRGLGDTQYF. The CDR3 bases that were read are TGTGCCAGCAGCTACGACAGGGGGCTAGGGGATACG.

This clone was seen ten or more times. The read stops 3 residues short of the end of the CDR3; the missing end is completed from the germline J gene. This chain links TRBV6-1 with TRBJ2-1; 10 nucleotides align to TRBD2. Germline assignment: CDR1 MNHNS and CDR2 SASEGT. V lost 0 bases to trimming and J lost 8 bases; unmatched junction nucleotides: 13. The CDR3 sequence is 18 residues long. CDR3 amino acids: CASSEATLASGSWDEQFF. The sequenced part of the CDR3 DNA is TGTGCCAGCAGTGAAGCGACCCTGGCTAGCGGGAGTTGGGATGAG.

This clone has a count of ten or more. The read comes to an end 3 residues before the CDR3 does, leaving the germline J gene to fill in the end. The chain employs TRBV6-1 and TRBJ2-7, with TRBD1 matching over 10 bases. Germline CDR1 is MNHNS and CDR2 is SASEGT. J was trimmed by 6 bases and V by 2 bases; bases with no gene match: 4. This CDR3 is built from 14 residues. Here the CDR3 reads CASSERDRGPEQYF. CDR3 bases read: TGTGCCAGCAGTGAACGGGACAGGGGACCCGAG.

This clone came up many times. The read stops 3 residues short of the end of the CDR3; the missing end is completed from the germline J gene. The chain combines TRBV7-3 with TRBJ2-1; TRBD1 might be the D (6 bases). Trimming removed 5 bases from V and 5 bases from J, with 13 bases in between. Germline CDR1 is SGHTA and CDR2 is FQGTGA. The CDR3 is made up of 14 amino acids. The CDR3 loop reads CASSPEGGNNEQFF. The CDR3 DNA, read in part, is TGTGCCAGCAGCCCAGAAGGGGGAAACAATGAG.

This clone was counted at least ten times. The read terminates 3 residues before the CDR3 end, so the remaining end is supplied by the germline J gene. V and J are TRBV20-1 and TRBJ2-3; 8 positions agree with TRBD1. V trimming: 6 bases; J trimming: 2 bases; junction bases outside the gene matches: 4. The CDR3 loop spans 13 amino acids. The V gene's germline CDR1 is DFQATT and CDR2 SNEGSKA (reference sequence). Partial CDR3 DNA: TGCAGTGCGACAGGGGAATTCACAGATACG. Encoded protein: CSATGEFTDT. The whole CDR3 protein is CSATGEFTDTQYF.

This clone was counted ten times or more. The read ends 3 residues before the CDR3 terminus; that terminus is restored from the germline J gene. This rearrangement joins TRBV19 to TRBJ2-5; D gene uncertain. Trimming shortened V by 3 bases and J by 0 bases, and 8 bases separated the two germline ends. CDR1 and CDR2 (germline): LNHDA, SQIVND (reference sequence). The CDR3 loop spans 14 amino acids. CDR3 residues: CASSITIHQETQYF. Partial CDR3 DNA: TGTGCCAGTAGTATTACAATACACCAAGAGACC.

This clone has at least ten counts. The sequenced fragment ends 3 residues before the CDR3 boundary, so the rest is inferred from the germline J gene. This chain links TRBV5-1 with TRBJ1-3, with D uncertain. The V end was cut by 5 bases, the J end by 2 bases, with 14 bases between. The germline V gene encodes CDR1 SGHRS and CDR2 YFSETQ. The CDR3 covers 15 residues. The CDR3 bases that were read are TGCGCCAGCAGGGGCAATCTAGCTACTGGAAACACC. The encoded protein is CASRGNLATGNT. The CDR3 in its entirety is CASRGNLATGNTIYF.

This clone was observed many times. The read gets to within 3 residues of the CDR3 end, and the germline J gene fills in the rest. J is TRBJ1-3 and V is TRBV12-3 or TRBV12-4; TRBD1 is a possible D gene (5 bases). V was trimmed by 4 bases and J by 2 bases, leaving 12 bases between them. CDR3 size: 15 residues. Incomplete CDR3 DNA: TGTGCCAGCAGTTCACAGGCTACTACTGGAAACACC. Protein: CASSSQATTGNT. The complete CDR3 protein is CASSSQATTGNTIYF.

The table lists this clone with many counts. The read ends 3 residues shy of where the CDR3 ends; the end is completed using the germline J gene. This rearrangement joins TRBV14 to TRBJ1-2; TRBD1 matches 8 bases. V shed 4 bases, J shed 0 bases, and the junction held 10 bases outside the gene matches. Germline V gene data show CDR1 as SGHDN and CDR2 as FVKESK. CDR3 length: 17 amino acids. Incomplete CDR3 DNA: TGTGCCAGCAGCCCAACGGACAGGGCCGGCTCTAACTATGGC. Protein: CASSPTDRAGSNYG. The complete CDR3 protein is CASSPTDRAGSNYGYTF.

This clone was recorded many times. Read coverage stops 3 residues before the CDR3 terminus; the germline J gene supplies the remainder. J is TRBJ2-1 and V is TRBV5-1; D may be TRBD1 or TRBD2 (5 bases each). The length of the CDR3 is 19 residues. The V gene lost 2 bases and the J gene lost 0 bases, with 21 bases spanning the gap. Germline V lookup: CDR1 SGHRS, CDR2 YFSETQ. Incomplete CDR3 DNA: TGCGCCAGCAGCTTCCGAGGGGCAGATTTACCCAGCTCCTACAATGAG. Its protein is CASSFRGADLPSSYNE. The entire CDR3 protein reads CASSFRGADLPSSYNEQFF.

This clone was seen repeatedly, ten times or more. The DNA read from the CDR3 is TGTGCCAGCAGCGCTGGGACAGGGGACGGGGAGACC. Its protein is CASSAGTGDGET. The CDR3, in full, reads CASSAGTGDGETQYF. The J gene is TRBJ2-5, the V gene TRBV9; 10 bases are a match to TRBD1. The read ends 3 residues early relative to the CDR3; the germline J gene fills the gap. V lost 3 bases, J lost 5 bases, and 7 bases stayed unmatched. Germline assignment: CDR1 SGDLS and CDR2 YYNGEE. This CDR3 spans 15 amino acids.

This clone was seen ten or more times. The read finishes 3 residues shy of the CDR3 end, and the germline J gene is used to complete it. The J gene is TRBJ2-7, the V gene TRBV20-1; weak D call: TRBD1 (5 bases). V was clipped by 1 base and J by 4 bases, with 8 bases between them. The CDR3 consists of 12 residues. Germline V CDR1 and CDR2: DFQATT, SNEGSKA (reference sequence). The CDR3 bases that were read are TGCAGTGCTAGAGCAGGGTTTTACGAG. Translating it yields CSARAGFYE. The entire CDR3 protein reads CSARAGFYEQYF.

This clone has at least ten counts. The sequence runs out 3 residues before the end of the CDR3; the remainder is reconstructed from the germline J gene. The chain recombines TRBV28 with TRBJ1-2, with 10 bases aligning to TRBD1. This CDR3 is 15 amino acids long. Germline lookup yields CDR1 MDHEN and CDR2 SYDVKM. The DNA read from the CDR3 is TGTGCCAGCAGTTGGACAGGGGGGGCTTTAAGCGGC. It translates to CASSWTGGALSG. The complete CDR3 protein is CASSWTGGALSGYTF.

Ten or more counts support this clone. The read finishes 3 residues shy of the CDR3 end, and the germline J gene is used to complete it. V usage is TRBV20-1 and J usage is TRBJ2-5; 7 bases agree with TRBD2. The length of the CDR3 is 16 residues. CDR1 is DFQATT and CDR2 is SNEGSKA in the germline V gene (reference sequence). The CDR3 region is CSSGRTRGSWQETQYF. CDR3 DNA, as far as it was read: TGCAGCTCAGGACGGACTAGGGGCTCCTGGCAAGAGACC.

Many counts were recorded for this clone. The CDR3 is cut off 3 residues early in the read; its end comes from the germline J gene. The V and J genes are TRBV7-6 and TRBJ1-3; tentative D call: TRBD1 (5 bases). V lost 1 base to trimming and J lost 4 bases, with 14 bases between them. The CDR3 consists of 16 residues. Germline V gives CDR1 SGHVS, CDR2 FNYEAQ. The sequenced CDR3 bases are TGTGCCAGCAGCTTAGGGTTCCGAGACAGAGGAAACACC. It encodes CASSLGFRDRGNT. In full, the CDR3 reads CASSLGFRDRGNTIYF.

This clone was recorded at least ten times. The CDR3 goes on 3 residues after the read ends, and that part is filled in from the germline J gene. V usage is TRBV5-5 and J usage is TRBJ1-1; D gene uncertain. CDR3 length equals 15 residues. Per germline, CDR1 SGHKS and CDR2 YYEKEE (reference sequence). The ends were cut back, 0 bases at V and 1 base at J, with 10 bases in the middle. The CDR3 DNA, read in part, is TGTGCCAGCAGCTTGGCCAGTCTAGCGAACACTGAA. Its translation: CASSLASLANTE. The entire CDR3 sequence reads CASSLASLANTEAFF.

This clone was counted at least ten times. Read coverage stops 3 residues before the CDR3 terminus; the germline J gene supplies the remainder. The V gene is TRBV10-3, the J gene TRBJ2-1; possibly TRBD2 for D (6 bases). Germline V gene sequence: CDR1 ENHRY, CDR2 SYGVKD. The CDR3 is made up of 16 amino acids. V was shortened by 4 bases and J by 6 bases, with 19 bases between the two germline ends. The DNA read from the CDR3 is TGTGCCATCAGTGCGAACTCCGGGACTGGGGTCAATGAG. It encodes CAISANSGTGVNE. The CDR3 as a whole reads CAISANSGTGVNEQFF.

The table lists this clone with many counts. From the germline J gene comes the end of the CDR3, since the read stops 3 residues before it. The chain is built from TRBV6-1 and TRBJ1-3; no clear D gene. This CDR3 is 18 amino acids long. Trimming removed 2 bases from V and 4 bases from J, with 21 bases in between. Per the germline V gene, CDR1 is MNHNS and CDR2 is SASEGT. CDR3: CASSEIFGLRVLGNTIYF. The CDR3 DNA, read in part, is TGTGCCAGCAGTGAAATATTCGGCTTAAGGGTGTTAGGAAACACC.

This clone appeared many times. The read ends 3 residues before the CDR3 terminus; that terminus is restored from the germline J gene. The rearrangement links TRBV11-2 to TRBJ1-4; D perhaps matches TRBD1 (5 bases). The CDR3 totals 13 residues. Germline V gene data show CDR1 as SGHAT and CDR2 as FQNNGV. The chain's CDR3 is CASSPHGGDKLFF. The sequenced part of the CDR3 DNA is TGTGCCAGCAGCCCCCACGGGGGGGACAAA.

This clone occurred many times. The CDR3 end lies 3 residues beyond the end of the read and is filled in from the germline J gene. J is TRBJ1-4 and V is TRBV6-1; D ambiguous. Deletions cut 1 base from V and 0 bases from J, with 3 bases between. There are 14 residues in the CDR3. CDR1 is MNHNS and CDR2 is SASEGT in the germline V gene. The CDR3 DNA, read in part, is TGTGCCAGCAGTGAAGTCGCAACTAATGAAAAA. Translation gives CASSEVATNEK. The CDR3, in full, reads CASSEVATNEKLFF.

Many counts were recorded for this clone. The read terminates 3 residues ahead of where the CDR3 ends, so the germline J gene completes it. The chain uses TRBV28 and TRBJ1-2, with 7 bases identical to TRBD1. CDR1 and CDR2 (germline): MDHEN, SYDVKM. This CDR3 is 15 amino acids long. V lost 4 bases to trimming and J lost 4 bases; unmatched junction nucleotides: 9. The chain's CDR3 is CASSSSPGQTYGYTF. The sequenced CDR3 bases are TGTGCCAGCAGTTCATCCCCGGGACAGACCTATGGC.

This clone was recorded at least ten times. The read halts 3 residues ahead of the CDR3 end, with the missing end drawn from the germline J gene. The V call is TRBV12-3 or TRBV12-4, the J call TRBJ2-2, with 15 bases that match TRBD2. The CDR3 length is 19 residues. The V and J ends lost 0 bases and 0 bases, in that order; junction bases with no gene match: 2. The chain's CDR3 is CASSLAGLAGGPNTGELFF. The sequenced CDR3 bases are TGTGCCAGCAGTTTAGCGGGACTAGCGGGGGGCCCGAACACCGGGGAG.

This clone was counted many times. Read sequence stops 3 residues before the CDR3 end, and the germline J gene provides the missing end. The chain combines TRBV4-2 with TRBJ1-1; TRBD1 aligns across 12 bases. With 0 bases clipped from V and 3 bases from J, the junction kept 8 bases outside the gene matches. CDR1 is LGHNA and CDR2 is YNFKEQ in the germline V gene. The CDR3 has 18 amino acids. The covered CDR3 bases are TGTGCCAGCAGCCAAGATCCGGGACAGGGGGCACATGACACTGAA. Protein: CASSQDPGQGAHDTE. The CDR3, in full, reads CASSQDPGQGAHDTEAFF.

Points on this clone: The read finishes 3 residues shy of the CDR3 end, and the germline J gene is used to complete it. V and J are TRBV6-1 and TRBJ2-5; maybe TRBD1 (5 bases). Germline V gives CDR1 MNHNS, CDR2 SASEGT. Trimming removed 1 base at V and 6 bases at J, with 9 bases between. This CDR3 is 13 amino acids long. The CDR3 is CASSEGGHKTQYF. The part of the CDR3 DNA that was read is TGTGCCAGCAGTGAAGGGGGCCATAAGACC.

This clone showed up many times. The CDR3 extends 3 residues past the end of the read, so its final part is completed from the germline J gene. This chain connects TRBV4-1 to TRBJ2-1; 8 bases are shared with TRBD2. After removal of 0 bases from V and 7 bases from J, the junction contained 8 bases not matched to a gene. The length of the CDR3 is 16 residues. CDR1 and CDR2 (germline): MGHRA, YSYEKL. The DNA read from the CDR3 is TGCGCCAGCAGCCAAGATCCGGGGGGGGCTACAAATGAG. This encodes CASSQDPGGATNE. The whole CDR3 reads CASSQDPGGATNEQFF.

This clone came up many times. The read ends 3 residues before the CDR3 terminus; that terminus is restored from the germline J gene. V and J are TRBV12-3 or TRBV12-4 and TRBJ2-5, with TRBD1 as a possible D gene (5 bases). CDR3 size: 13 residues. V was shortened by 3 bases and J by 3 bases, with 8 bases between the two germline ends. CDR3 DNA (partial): TGTGCCAGCAGTTTTTTCAGGGAAGAGACC. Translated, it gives CASSFFREET. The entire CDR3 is CASSFFREETQYF.

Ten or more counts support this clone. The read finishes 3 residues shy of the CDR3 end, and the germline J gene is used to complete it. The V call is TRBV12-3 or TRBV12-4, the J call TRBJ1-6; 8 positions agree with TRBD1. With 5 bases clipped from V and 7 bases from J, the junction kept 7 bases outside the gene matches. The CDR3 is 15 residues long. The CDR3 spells CASSLQGAGNSPLHF. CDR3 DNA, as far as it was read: TGTGCCAGCAGTCTCCAGGGGGCGGGAAATTCACCC.